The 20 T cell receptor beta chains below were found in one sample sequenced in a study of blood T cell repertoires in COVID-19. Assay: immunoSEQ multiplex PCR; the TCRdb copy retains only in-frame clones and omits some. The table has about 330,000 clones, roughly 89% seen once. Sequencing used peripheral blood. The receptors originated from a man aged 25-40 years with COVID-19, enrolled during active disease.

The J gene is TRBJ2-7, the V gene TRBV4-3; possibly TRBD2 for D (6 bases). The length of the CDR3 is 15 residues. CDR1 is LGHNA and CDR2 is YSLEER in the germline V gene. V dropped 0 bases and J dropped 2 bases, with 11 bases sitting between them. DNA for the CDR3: TGCGCCAGCAGCCAAGAAAGGAGGGCGACCTACGAGCAGTACTTC. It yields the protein CASSQERRATYEQYF.

The CDR3 reads CASSPVSGSLQETQYF. The CDR3 DNA is TGTGCCAGCTCACCTGTATCAGGGTCCCTCCAAGAGACCCAGTACTTC. This chain links TRBV18 with TRBJ2-5, with D possibly TRBD1 on 5 matching bases. Looked up from germline, CDR1 is KGHSH and CDR2 is LQKENI. The V end was cut by 3 bases, the J end by 1 base, with 15 bases between. The CDR3 has 16 amino acids.

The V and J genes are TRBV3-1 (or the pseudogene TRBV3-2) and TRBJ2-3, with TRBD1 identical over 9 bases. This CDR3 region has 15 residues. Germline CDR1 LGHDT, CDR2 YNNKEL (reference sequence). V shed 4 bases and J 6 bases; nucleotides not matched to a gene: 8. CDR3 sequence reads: CASSLRQGDGDTQYF. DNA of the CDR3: TGTGCCAGCAGCCTAAGACAGGGGGACGGGGATACGCAGTATTTT.

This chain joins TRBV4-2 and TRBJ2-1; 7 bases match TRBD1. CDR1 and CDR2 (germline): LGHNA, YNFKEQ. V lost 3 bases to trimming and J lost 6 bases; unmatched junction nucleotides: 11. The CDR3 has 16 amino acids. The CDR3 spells CASSQSPGQLSNEQFF. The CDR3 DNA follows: TGTGCCAGCAGCCAGTCACCGGGACAGTTATCCAATGAGCAGTTCTTC.

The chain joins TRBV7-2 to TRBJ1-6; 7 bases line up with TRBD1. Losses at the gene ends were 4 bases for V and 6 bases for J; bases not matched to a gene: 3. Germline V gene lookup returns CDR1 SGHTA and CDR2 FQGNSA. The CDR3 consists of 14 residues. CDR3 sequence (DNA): TGTGCCAGCAGCTGGCGACAGGGTAATTCACCCCTCCACTTT. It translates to CASSWRQGNSPLHF.

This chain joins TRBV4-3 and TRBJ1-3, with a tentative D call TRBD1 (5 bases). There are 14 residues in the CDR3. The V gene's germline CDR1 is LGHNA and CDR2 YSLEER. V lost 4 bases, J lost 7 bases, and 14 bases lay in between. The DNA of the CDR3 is TGCGCCAGCAGCCTGGGAATCGGGGGGAACACCATATATTTT. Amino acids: CASSLGIGGNTIYF.

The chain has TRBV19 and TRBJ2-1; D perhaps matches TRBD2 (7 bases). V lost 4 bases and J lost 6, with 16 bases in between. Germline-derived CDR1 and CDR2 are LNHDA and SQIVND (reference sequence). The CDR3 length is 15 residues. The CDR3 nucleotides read TGTGCCAGTAGTACCATAGGGGGGGCGCGCAATGAGCAGTTCTTC. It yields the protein CASSTIGGARNEQFF. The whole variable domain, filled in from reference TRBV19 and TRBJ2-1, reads DGGITQSPKYLFRKEGQNVTLSCEQNLNHDAMYWYRQDPGQGLRLIYYSQIVNDFQKGDIAEGYSVSREKKESFPLTVTSAQKNPTAFYLCASSTIGGARNEQFFGPGTRLTVL.

In DNA, the CDR3 is TGCGCCAGCAGCTCCGGGACAGGGTTGGGTGAAAAACTGTTTTTT. Protein sequence: CASSSGTGLGEKLFF. The chain employs TRBV5-1 and TRBJ1-4; 9 bases are shared with TRBD1. The CDR3 has 15 amino acids. The V gene's germline CDR1 is SGHRS and CDR2 YFSETQ. V was clipped by 3 bases and J by 7 bases; unmatched bases: 7.

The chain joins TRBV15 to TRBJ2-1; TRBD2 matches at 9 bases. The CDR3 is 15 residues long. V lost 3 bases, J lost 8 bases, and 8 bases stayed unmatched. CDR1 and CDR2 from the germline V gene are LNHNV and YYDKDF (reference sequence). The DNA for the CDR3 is TGTGCCACCAGCAGGACGAGTAGCGGGAGATATGAGCAGTTCTTC. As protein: CATSRTSSGRYEQFF.

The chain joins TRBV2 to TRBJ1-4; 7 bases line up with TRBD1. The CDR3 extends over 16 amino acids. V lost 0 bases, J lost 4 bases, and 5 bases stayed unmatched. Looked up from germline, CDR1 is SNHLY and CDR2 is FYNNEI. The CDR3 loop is CASSEANTGVNEKLFF. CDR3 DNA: TGTGCCAGCAGTGAAGCAAATACAGGGGTTAATGAAAAACTGTTTTTT.

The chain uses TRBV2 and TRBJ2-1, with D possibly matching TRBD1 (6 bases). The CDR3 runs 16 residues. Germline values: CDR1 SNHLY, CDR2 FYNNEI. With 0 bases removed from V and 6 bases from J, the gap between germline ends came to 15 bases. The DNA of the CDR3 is TGTGCCAGCAGTGAAGCGCACAGGGAAGAAGGCAATGAGCAGTTCTTC. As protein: CASSEAHREEGNEQFF. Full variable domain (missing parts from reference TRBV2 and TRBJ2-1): EPEVTQTPSHQVTQMGQEVILRCVPISNHLYFYWYRQILGQKVEFLVSFYNNEISEKSEIFDDQFSVERPDGSNFTLKIRSTKLEDSAMYFCASSEAHREEGNEQFFGPGTRLTVL.

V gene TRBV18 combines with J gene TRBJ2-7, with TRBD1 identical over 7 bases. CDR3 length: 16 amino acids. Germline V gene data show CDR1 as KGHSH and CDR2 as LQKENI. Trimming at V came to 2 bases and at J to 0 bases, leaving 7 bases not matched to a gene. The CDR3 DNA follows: TGTGCCAGCTCACCATATTCGACAGGGACCTCCTACGAGCAGTACTTC. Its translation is CASSPYSTGTSYEQYF. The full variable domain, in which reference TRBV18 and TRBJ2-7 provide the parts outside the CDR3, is NAGVMQNPRHLVRRRGQEARLRCSPMKGHSHVYWYRQLPEEGLKFMVYLQKENIIDESGMPKERFSAEFPKEGPSILRIQQVVRGDSAAYFCASSPYSTGTSYEQYFGPGTRLTVT.

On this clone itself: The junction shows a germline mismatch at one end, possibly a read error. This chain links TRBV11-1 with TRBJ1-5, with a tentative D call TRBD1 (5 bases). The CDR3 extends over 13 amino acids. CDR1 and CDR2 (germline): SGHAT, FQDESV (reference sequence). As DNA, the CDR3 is TGTGCCAGCAGTTTAGGGGCTAATCAGCCCCAGCATTTT. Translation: CASSLGANQPQHF.

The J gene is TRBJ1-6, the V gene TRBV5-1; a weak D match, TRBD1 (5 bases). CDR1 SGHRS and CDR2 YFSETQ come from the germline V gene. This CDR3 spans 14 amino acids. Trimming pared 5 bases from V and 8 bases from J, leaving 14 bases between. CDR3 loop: CASSGGLMDSPLHF. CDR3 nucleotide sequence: TGCGCCAGCAGTGGGGGACTCATGGATTCACCCCTCCACTTT. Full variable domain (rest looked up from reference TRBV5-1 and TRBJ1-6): KAGVTQTPRYLIKTRGQQVTLSCSPISGHRSVSWYQQTPGQGLQFLFEYFSETQRNKGNFPGRFSGRQFSNSRSEMNVSTLELGDSALYLCASSGGLMDSPLHFGNGTRLTVT.

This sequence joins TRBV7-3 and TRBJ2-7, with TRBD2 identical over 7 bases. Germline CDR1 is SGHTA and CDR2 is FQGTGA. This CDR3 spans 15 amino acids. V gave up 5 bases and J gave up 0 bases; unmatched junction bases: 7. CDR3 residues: CASSLSGASSYEQYF. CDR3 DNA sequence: TGTGCCAGCAGCCTGAGCGGGGCGAGCTCCTACGAGCAGTACTTC.

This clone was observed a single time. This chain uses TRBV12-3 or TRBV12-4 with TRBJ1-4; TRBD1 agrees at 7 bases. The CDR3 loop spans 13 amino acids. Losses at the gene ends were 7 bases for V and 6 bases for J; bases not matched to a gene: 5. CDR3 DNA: TGTGCCAGCACCTACGACAGGGATGAAAAACTGTTTTTT. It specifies CASTYDRDEKLFF.

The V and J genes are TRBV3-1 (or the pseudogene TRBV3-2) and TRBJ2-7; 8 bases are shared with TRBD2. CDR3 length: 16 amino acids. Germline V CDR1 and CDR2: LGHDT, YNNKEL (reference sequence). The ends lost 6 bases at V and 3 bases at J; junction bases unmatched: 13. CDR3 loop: CASSPQIAGGDYEQYF. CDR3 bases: TGTGCCAGCAGTCCCCAGATCGCGGGGGGCGACTACGAGCAGTACTTC.

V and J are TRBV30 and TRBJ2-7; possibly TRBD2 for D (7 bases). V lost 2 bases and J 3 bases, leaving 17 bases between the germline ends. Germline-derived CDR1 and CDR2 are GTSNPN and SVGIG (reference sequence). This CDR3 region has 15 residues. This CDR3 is CAWSFTRGTIYEQYF. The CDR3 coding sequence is TGTGCCTGGAGTTTTACGAGGGGGACTATCTACGAGCAGTACTTC.

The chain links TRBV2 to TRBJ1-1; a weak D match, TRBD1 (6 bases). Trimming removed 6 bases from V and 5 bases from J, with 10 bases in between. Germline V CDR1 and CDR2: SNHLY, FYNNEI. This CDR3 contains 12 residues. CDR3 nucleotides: TGTGCCAGCAGCGCAGGGGTGACTGAAGCTTTCTTT. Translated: CASSAGVTEAFF.

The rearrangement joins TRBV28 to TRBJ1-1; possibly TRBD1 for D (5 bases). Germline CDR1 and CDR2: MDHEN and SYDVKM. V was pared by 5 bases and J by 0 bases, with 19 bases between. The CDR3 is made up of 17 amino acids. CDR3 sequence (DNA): TGTGCCAGCAGTCCATTGGGGGAGGGAAGTGTGAACACTGAAGCTTTCTTT. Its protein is CASSPLGEGSVNTEAFF.